This T cell receptor beta chain was captured in a study of T cells after posttransplantation cyclophosphamide (dated by TCRdb to the mid-2010s). Study-wide context: Using TRB sequencing, the study followed how the T cell repertoire rebuilt after myeloablative bone marrow transplantation with posttransplantation cyclophosphamide given as GVHD prophylaxis. Samples from fewer than 40 PTCy-treated patients and under 20 related bone marrow donors of those patients were subjected to antigen receptor sequencing. Blood from all 35 or so PTCy patients with 1-year posttransplant specimens was subjected to TRB sequencing. TRB sequencing was also done on up to about 3 additional blood samples from 2 to 5.2 years after transplant in 3 patients, and on pretransplant blood from a handful of patients. Because TRA and TRB clonality correlated tightly in several samples, later TCR analyses were limited to TRB. Public TRB sequences were checked against a database of over 3,600 sequences associated with responses to pathogens, tumor antigens, self-antigens and alloantigens. What the authors observed across the whole study: At 1-2 months, donor-recipient similarity was low but rose over the first year, and the later blood repertoires were often dominated by donor CD8+ memory clones. Across the roughly 40 patients, TRB clonality was highly associated with recipient CMV seropositivity and CMV reactivation, and diversity with PTCy was similar to that in the CNI/methotrexate controls. The TRB repertoires of T cells infiltrating skin or the GI tract showed only limited overlap with the TRB repertoires found in blood.

This clone has a count of ten or more. Its cognate antigen has yet to be identified. Base qualities are not recorded, but no much larger clone differs from it by a single base. On the day of marrow donation, related bone marrow donors gave peripheral blood samples. Peripheral blood and bone marrow mononuclear cells were isolated by Ficoll-Hypaque density centrifugation and were cryopreserved. Genomic DNA was used for TRB sequencing, which was performed with the immunoSEQ assay at survey resolution or with the hsTCRB kit. Processing in the source paper ran as follows. The immunoSEQ software was used for initial read processing, and the LymphoSeq R package was used for repertoire analyses. For each TRB dataset, clonality was calculated as 1 minus normalized Shannon entropy, and the Gini coefficient was computed as well. Phenotypes of unsorted samples were inferred by mapping TRB sequences from sorted subsets of the recipient or donor onto the same recipient's unsorted samples. In its TCRdb copy, this immuneACCESS table keeps in-frame sequences only and misses some clones. Where compared with another copy, unresolved V genes explain less than half of these, and the others have no known cause. V, J and clone size are taken as reported in that table, and D and trimming were inferred from the DNA itself. Listed for this sample are 20,000 to 30,000 clones, none observed only a single time. The ten most abundant clones make up about 4.4% of the sample.

Reading the germline V gene (reference sequence) gives CDR1 SGHNT and CDR2 YYREEE. The junction shows trimming of 4 bases on V and 5 bases on J, plus 12 bases between the germline ends. The CDR3, from cysteine to phenylalanine, totals 13 residues. Only CDR3 DNA remains: 39 bases, in frame from the first base. The specimen sequenced was PBMCs. The receptor comes from a woman in her forties or fifties in good health, CMV-negative, and a related stem cell transplant donor. The rearranged segments are TRBV5-4 and TRBJ2-5; TRBD1 is a possible D gene, resting on 5 matching bases. The nucleotides are TGTGCCAGCAGCCCGGACATGTTGGAGACCCAGTACTTC. Protein translation: CASSPDMLETQYF.